This T cell receptor beta chain was profiled in a study of T cells in localized non-small cell lung cancer. Data came from immunoSEQ multiplex PCR; TCRdb stores just in-frame clones and leaves some out. The sample comprises a few thousand clones, approximately 30% of which are singletons, and 10% rests with the top ten. General study results and limits: Overall survival was longer when the density of T cells in the blood was higher. Adjacent lung had a median around 60 of the 100 largest tumor clones. Only one tumor region went through sequencing, so heterogeneity may still be there. Uninvolved adjacent lung had the highest recorded T cell clonality, with tumor below it.

The J segment lost 9 bases and the V segment lost 3 bases, leaving 6 bases of the junction unmatched. Germline V gene sequence: CDR1 LNHDA, CDR2 SQIVND (reference sequence). The CDR3 runs 14 residues. To note about this clone: Its antigen is not known.

The specimen comprised lung tumor tissue, sampled before any cancer treatment. The chain joins TRBV19 to TRBJ2-1; 9 bases are shared with TRBD1. The source is a man aged 35-75 years with stage III squamous cell lung carcinoma. In nucleotides, the CDR3 is TGTGCCAGTAGTATGGGACAGGGTTGGGGTGAGCAGTTCTTC. It translates to CASSMGQGWGEQFF.